This T cell receptor (beta chain) came from a study of vaccination and CD4 T cells after COVID-19. Findings and limits, study-wide: Spike mono-reactivity was shown by 304 of 307 vaccine-specific clones in convalescent patients.

Points on this clonotype: Its specificity is not known.

Cultured CD4+ T cell DNA was sequenced using the Oncomine TCR Beta short-read assay. TCRdb processed the PCR reads anew with MiXCR; each CDR3 protein has one entry. The repertoire has over 11,000 distinct CDR3 sequences, roughly 26% of them found once; the top ten carry about 18%. Treatment defined: roughly 10-day PBMC culture with coronavirus spike peptide pools or control peptides (ViraFEST assay). Per the germline V gene, CDR1 is DFQATT and CDR2 is SNEGSKA (reference sequence). V lost 0 bases to trimming and J lost 6 bases, with 14 bases between them. There are 14 residues in the CDR3. This receptor was obtained from a human donor who had recovered from COVID-19. The V and J genes are TRBV20-1 and TRBJ1-2; D not resolved. This material consisted of CD4+ T cells from blood, cultured in vitro, taken after SARS-CoV-2 vaccination. CDR3 nucleotide sequence: TGCAGTGCTAGAGATCTATGGGGTGGCCATGGCTACACCTTC. Residues: CSARDLWGGHGYTF.